This TCR beta chain was captured by sequencing in a study of T-cell reconstitution after alpha-beta-depleted transplantation in children. This sample's TCRbeta library carried unique molecular identifier barcodes. Each CDR3 protein gets one entry after TCRdb re-called the PCR reads with MiXCR. Here the sample spans some 450,000 distinct CDR3 sequences, roughly 44% being singletons. Points from the study as a whole: Several hundred expanded graft clones reportedly were the source of alpha-beta T cells about two months after transplant. Surviving recipient cells, namely T cells and thymic progenitors, were the source of high day-60 TCRbeta diversity in some patients. T-cell counts and diversity at one year post-transplant came mainly from newly produced T cells.

Germline CDR1 reads MDHEN; CDR2 reads SYDVKM. Trimming cost V 7 bases and J 3 bases, with 14 bases left between them. CDR3 size: 14 residues. Note on this clonotype: Its antigen is unidentified.

V gene TRBV28 combines with J gene TRBJ2-3, with unresolved D. This material consisted of PBMCs, taken before TCRalphabeta/CD19-depleted stem cell transplant. This TCR was sampled from a girl aged 2-9 years with aplastic anemia, due to receive a stem cell transplant. The chain's CDR3 is CASNEAGGTDTQYF. The CDR3 region has the DNA TGTGCCAGCAACGAGGCAGGTGGTACAGATACGCAGTATTTT. The entire variable domain, with the rest obtained from reference TRBV28 and TRBJ2-3, is as follows: DVKVTQSSRYLVKRTGEKVFLECVQDMDHENMFWYRQDPGLGLRLIYFSYDVKMKEKGDIPEGYSVSREKKERFSLILESASTNQTSMYLCASNEAGGTDTQYFGPGTRLTVL.